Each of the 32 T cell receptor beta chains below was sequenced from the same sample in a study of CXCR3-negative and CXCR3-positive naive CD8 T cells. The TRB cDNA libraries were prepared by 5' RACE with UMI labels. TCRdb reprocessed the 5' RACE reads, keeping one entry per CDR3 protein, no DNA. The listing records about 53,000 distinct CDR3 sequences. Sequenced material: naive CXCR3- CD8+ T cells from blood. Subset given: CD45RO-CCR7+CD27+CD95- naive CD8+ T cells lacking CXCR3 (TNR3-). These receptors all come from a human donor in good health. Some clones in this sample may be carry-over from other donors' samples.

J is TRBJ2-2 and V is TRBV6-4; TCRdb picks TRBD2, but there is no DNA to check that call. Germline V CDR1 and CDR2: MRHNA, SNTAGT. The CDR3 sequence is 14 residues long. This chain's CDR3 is CASSSGGATGELFF.

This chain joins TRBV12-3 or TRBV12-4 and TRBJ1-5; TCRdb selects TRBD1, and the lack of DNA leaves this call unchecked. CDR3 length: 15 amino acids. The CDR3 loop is CASRDRGDIDQPQHF.

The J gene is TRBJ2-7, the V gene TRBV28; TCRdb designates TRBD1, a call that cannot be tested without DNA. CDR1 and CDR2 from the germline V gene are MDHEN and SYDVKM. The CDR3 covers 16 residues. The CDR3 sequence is CASSYPRTGRGEEQYF.

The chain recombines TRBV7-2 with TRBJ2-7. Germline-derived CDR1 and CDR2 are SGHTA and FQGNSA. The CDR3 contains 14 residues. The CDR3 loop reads CASSFARFSYEQYF.

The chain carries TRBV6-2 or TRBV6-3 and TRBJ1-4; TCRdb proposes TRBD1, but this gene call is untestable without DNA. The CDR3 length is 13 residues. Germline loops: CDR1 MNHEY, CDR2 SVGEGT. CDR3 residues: CASADSFNEKLFF.

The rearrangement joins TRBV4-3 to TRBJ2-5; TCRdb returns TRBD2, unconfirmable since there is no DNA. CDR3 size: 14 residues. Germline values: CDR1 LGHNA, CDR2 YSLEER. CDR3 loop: CASSQERAQETQYF.

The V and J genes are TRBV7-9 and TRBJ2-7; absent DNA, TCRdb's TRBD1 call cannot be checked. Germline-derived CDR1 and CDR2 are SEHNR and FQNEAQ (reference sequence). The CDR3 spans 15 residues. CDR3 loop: CASSGRDSSSYEQYF.

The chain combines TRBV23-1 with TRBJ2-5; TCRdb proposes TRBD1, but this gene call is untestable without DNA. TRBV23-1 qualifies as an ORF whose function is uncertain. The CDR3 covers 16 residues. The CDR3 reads CASSQYWGLIPDTQYF.

The CDR3 protein is CASSPASSGGSLFGSYNEQFF. The rearrangement uses TRBV28 and TRBJ2-1; TCRdb picks TRBD2, but there is no DNA to check that call. Per the germline V gene, CDR1 is MDHEN and CDR2 is SYDVKM. The CDR3 contains 21 residues. The full variable domain, completed using reference TRBV28 and TRBJ2-1, is DVKVTQSSRYLVKRTGEKVFLECVQDMDHENMFWYRQDPGLGLRLIYFSYDVKMKEKGDIPEGYSVSREKKERFSLILESASTNQTSMYLCASSPASSGGSLFGSYNEQFFGPGTRLTVL.

The CDR3 protein is CSVASVQASYGYTF. The genes are TRBV29-1 and TRBJ1-2; TCRdb selects TRBD1, and the lack of DNA leaves this call unchecked. The CDR3 sequence is 14 residues long. Germline values: CDR1 SQVTM, CDR2 ANQGSEA.

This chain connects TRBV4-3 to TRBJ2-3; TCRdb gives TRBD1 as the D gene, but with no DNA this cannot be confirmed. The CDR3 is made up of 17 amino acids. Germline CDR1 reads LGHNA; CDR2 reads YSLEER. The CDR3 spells CASSQDGDRELADTQYF.

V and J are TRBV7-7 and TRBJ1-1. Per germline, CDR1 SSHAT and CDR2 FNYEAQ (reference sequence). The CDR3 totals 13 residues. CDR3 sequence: CASSPGVDTEAFF. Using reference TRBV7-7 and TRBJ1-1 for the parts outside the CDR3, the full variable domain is GAGVSQSPRYKVTKRGQDVTLRCDPISSHATLYWYQQALGQGPEFLTYFNYEAQPDKSGLPSDRFSAERPEGSISTLTIQRTEQRDSAMYRCASSPGVDTEAFFGQGTRLTVV.

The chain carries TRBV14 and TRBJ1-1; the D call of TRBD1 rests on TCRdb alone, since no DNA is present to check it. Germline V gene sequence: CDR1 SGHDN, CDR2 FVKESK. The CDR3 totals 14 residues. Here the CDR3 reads CASSPRQGVGEAFF.

CDR3 in amino acids: CASSPKGQNTGELFF. The chain joins TRBV7-9 to TRBJ2-2; lacking DNA, the TRBD1 call made by TCRdb goes unchecked. Germline lookup yields CDR1 SEHNR and CDR2 FQNEAQ (reference sequence). The CDR3 covers 15 residues.

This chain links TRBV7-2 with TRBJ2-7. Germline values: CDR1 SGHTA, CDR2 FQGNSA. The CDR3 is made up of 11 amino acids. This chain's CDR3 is CASSNYYEQYF.

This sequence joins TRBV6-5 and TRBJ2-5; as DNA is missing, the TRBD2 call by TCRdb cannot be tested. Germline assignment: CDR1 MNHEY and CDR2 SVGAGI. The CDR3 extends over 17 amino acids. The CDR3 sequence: CASSYPSGEALEETQYF.

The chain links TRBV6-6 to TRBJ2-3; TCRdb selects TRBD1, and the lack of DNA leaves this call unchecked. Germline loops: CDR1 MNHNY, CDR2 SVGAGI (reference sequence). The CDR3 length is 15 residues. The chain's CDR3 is CASSYSGQSTDTQYF.

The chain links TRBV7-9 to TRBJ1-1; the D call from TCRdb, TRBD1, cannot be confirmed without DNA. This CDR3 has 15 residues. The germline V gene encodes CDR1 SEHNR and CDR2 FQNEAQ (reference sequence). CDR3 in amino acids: CASSSGTGVNTEAFF. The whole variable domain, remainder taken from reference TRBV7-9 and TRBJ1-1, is DTGVSQNPRHKITKRGQNVTFRCDPISEHNRLYWYRQTLGQGPEFLTYFQNEAQLEKSRLLSDRFSAERPKGSFSTLEIQRTEQGDSAMYLCASSSGTGVNTEAFFGQGTRLTVV.

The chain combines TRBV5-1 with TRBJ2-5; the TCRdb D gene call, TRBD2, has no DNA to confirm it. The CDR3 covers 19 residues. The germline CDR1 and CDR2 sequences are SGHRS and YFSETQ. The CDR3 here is CASSLEGTSGGPLQETQYF.

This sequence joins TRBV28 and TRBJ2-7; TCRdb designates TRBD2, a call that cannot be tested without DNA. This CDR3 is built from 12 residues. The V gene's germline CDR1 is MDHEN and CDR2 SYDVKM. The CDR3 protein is CASEGLNYEQYF.

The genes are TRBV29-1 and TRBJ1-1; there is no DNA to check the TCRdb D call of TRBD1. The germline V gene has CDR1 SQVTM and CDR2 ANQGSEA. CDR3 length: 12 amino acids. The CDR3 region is CNALGSGTEAFF.

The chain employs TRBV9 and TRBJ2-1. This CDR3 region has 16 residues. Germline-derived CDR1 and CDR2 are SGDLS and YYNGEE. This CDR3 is CASSEPFSSSYNEQFF. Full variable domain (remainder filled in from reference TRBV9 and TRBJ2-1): DSGVTQTPKHLITATGQRVTLRCSPRSGDLSVYWYQQSLDQGLQFLIQYYNGEERAKGNILERFSAQQFPDLHSELNLSSLELGDSALYFCASSEPFSSSYNEQFFGPGTRLTVL.

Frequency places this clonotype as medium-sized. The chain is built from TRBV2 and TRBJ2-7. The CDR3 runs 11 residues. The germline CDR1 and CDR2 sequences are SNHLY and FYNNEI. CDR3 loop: CASSGSYEQYF.

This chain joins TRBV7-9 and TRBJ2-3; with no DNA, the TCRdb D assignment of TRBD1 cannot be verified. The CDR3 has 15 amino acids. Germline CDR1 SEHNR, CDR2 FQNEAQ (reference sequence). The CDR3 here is CASSFSGQHTDTQYF.

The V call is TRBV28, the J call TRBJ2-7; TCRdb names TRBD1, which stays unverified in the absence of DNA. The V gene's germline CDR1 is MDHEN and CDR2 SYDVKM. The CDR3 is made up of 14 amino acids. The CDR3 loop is CASNPRTLGYEQYF.

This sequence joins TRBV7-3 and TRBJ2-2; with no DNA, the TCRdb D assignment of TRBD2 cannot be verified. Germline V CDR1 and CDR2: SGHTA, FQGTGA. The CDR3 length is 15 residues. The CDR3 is CASSFGAGGTGELFF.

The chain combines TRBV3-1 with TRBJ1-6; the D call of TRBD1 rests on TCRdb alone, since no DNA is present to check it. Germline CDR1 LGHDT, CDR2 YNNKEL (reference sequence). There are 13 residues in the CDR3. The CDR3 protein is CASSPKTGSPLHF.

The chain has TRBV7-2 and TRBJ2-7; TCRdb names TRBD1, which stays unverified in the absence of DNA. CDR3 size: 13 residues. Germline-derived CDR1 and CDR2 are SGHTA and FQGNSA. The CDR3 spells CASSHGTGYEQYF.

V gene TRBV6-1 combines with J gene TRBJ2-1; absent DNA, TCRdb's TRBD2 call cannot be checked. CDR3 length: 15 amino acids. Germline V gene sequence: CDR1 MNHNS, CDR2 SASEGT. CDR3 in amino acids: CASRGLAGDYNEQFF.

CDR3 residues: CASSQGTSGYNEQFF. The V gene is TRBV7-3, the J gene TRBJ2-1; the TRBD2 assignment by TCRdb is unverifiable without DNA. This CDR3 is built from 15 residues. Germline assignment: CDR1 SGHTA and CDR2 FQGTGA.

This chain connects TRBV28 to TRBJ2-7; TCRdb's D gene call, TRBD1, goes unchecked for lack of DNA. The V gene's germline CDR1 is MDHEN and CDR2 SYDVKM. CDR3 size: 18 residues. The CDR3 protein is CASLDPGTGFTWPYEQYF.

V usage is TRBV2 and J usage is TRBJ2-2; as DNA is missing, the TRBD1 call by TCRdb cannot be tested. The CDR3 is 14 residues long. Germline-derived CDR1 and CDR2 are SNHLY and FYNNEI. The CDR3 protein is CASRDRGLAGELFF.